This TCR beta chain was documented in a study of shared clonotypes between healthy human individuals. Here immunoSEQ multiplex PCR was the method, and the copy in TCRdb shows in-frame clones only, minus some. The data contain millions of clones, roughly 96% of them singletons. V shed 2 bases, J shed 3 bases, and the junction held 3 bases outside the gene matches. Germline V lookup: CDR1 SNHLY, CDR2 FYNNEI. The CDR3 sequence is 15 residues long. J is TRBJ2-1 and V is TRBV2; TRBD2 aligns across 8 bases. Sequenced material: naive CD4+ T cells sorted from blood. The subset is: CD45RA+ positively selected. The TCR comes from a man between 18 and 29 years old in good health. CDR3 amino acids: CASSEQSGGYNEQFF. The CDR3 DNA sequence: TGTGCCAGCAGTGAACAGAGCGGGGGCTACAATGAGCAGTTCTTC.